This T cell receptor beta chain is from a study of PD-L1 blockade in urothelial cancer. Study at large: Of approximately 29 patients, fewer than 27 were males with bladder-origin urothelial cancer. The study's findings and limits: For durable-benefit patients, tumor-associated blood clones expanded more at 3 weeks.

Assay: immunoSEQ multiplex PCR; the TCRdb copy retains only in-frame clones and omits some. The sample records about 35,000 clones, around four fifths being singletons. A note on this clone: Its antigen remains unidentified.

Trimming stripped 5 bases from V and 5 bases from J, with 12 bases between. Germline V gives CDR1 SGHAT, CDR2 FQNNGV. The CDR3 has 13 residues. Time point: pretreatment peripheral blood. Sequences were derived from PBMCs, sampled around atezolizumab (anti-PD-L1) treatment. This chain joins TRBV11-2 and TRBJ2-5; a weak D match, TRBD2 (5 bases). The clonotype comes from a man aged 60 to 69 with urothelial cancer. CDR3 sequence reads: CASSPSTGETQYF. In DNA form, the CDR3 reads TGTGCCAGCAGCCCTAGTACGGGGGAGACCCAGTACTTC. Full variable domain (rest looked up from reference TRBV11-2 and TRBJ2-5): EAGVAQSPRYKIIEKRQSVAFWCNPISGHATLYWYQQILGQGPKLLIQFQNNGVVDDSQLPKDRFSAERLKGVDSTLKIQPAKLEDSAVYLCASSPSTGETQYFGPGTRLLVL.